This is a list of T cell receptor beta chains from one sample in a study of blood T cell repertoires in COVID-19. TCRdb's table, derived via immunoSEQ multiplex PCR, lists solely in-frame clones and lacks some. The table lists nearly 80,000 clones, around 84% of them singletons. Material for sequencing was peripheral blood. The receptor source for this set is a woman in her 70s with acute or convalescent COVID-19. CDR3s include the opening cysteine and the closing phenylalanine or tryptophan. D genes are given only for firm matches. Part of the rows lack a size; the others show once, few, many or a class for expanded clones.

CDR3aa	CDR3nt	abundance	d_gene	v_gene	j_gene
CASSAQGNTEAFF	TGTGCCAGCAGCGCACAGGGGAACACTGAAGCTTTCTTT	NA	NA	TRBV11-1	TRBJ1-1
CSVAPGGGGWTQYF	TGCAGCGTTGCCCCCGGGGGCGGGGGATGGACCCAGTACTTC	NA	NA	TRBV29-1	TRBJ2-5
CASSTTGDGYTF	TGTGCCAGCAGTACGACAGGGGATGGCTACACCTTC	NA	TRBD1	TRBV6-5	TRBJ1-2
CASIHTGVEGSEAFF	TGTGCCAGTATCCATACTGGGGTTGAGGGATCTGAAGCTTTCTTT	NA	NA	TRBV19	TRBJ1-1
CAIMSQPKETQYF	TGTGCCATCATGTCACAGCCAAAGGAGACCCAGTACTTC	few	NA	TRBV10-3	TRBJ2-5
CASSLAAITGGNGYGYTF	TGTGCCAGCAGCTTGGCAGCTATCACAGGGGGCAACGGCTATGGCTACACCTTC	NA	TRBD1	TRBV5-5	TRBJ1-2
CAATSGTTDTQYF	TGTGCCGCCACTAGCGGGACCACAGATACGCAGTATTTT	once	TRBD2	TRBV10-3	TRBJ2-3
CASSATGNTEAFF	TGTGCCAGCTCAGCGACAGGGAACACTGAAGCTTTCTTT	few	NA	TRBV18	TRBJ1-1
CSASGQGREAFF	TGCAGTGCTAGTGGACAGGGCCGTGAAGCTTTCTTT	NA	TRBD1	TRBV20-1	TRBJ1-1
CASSLETGMDSPLHF	TGTGCCAGCAGCTTGGAGACAGGGATGGATTCACCCCTCCACTTT	NA	TRBD1	TRBV7-2	TRBJ1-6
CASSPASGGYNEQFF	TGTGCCAGCTCACCTGCTAGCGGGGGGTACAATGAGCAGTTCTTC	NA	TRBD2	TRBV18	TRBJ2-1
CASSVGGGATYNEQFF	TGTGCCAGCAGCGTAGGTGGCGGGGCCACCTACAATGAGCAGTTCTTC	NA	NA	TRBV9	TRBJ2-1